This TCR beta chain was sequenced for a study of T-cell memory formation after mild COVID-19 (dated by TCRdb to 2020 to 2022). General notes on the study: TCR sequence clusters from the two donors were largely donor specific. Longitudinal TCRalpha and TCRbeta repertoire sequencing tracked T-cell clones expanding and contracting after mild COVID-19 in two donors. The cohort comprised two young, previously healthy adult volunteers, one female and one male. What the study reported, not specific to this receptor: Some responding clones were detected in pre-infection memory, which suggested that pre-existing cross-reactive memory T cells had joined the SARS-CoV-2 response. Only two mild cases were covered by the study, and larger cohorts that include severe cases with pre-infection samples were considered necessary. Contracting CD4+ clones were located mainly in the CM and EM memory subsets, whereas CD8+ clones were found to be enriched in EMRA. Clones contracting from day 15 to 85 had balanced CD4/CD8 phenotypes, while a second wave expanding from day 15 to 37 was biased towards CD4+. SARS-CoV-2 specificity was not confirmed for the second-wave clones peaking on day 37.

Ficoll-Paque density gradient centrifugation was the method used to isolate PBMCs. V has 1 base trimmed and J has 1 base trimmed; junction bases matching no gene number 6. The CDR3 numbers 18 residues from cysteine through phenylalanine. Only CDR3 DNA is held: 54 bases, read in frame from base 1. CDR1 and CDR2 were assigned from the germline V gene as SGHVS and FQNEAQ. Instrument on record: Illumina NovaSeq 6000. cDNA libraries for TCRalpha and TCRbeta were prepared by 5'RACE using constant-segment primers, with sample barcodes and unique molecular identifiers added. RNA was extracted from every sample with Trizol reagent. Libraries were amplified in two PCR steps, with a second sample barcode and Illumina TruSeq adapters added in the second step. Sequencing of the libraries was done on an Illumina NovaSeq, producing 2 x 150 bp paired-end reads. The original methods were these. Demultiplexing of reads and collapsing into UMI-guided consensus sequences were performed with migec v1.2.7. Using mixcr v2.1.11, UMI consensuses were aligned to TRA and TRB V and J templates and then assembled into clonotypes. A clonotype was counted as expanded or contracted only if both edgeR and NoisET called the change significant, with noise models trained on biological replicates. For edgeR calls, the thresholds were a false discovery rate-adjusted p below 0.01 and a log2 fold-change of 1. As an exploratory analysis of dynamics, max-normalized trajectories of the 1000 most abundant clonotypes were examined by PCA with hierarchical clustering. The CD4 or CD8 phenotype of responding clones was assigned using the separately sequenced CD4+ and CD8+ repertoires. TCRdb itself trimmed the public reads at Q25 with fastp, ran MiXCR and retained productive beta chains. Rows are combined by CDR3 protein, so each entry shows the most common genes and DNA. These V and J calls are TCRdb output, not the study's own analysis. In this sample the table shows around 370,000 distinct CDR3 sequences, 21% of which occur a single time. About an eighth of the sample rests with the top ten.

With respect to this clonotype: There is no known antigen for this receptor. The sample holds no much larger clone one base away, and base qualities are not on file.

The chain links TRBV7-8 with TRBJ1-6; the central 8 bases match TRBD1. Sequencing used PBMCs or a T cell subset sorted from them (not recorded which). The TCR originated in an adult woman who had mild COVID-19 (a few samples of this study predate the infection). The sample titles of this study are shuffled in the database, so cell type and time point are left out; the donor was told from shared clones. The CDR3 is CASSLVARGLSYNSPLHF. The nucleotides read TGTGCCAGCAGCTTAGTGGCCAGGGGGCTTTCCTATAATTCACCCCTCCACTTT.